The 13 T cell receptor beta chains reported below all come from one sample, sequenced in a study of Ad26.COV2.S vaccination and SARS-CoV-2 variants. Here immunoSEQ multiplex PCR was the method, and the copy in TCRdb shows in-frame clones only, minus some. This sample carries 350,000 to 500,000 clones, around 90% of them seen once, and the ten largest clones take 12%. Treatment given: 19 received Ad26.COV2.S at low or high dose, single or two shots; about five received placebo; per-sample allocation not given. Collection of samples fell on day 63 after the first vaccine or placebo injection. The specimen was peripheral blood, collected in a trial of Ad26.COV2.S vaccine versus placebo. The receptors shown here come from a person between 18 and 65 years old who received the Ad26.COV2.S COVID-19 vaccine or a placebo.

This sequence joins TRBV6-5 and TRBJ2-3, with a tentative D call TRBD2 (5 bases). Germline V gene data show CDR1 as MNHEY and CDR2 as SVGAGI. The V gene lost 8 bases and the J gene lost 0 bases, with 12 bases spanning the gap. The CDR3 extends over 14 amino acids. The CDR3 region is CASGLRASTDTQYF. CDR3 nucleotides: TGTGCCAGCGGTTTGCGGGCTAGCACAGATACGCAGTATTTT.

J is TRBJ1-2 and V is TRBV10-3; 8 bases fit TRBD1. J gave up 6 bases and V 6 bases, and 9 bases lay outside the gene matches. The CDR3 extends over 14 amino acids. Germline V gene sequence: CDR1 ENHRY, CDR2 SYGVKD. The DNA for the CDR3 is TGTGCCATCAGCCCGCAGGGGGCGGAGAATGGCTACACCTTC. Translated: CAISPQGAENGYTF.

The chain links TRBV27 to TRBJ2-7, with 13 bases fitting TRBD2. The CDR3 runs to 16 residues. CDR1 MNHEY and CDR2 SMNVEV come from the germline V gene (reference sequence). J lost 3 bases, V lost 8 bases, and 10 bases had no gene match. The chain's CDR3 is CASALEGLAGIYEQYF. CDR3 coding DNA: TGTGCCAGCGCCCTAGAGGGACTAGCGGGAATCTACGAGCAGTACTTC.

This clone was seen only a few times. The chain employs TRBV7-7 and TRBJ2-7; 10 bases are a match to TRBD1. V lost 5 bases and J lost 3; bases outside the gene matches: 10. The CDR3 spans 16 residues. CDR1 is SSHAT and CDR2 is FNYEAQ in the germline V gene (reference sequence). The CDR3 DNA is TGTGCCAGCAGCCCAATAGCCGGGACAGGGGTCTACGAGCAGTACTTC. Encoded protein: CASSPIAGTGVYEQYF.

CDR3 in DNA: TGTGCCAGCAGCCACGGGACAGGGATATTTGAGACCCAGTACTTC. Amino acid sequence: CASSHGTGIFETQYF. The chain is built from TRBV7-2 and TRBJ2-5; 9 bases line up with TRBD1. Germline V gives CDR1 SGHTA, CDR2 FQGNSA. V shed 5 bases, J shed 5 bases, and the junction held 9 bases outside the gene matches. The CDR3 loop spans 15 amino acids.

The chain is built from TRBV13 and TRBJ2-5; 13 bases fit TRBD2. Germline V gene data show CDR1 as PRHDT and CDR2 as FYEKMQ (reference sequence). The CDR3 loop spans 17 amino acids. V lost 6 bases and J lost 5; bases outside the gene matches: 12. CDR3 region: CASSSWTSGRIWETQYF. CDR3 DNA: TGTGCCAGCAGTTCATGGACTAGCGGGAGAATCTGGGAGACCCAGTACTTC.

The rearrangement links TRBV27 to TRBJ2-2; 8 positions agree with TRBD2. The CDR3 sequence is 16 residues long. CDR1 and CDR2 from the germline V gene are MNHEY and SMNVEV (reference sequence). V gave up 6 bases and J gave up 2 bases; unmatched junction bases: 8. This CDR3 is CASRLIAGRNTGELFF. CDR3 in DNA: TGTGCCAGCAGGCTTATAGCGGGACGAAACACCGGGGAGCTGTTTTTT.

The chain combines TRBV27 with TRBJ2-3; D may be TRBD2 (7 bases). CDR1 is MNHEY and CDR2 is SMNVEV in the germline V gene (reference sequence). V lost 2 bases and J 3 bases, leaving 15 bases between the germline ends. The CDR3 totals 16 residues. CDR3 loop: CASSLRGGLPTDTQYF. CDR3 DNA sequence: TGTGCCAGCAGTTTAAGGGGGGGACTCCCAACAGATACGCAGTATTTT.

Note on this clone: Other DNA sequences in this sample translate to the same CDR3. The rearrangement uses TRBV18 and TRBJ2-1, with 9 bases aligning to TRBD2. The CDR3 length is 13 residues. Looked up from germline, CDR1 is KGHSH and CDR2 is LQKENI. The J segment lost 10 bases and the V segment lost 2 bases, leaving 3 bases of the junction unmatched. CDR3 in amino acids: CASSPRREGEQFF. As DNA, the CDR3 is TGTGCCAGCTCACCAAGGCGGGAGGGCGAGCAGTTCTTC.

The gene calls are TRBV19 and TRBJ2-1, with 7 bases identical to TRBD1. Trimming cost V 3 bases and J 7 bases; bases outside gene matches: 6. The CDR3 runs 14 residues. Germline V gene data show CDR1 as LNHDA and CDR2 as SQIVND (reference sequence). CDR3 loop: CASSMTGIGNEQFF. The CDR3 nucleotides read TGTGCCAGTAGTATGACAGGGATCGGGAATGAGCAGTTCTTC.

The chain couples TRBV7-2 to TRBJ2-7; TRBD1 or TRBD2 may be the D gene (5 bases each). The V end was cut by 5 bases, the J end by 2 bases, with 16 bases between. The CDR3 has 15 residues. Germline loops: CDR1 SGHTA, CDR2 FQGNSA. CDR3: CASSLIPGPAYEQYF. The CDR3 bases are TGTGCCAGCAGCCTCATCCCGGGACCAGCCTACGAGCAGTACTTC. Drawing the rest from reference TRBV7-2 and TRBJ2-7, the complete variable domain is GAGVSQSPSNKVTEKGKDVELRCDPISGHTALYWYRQSLGQGLEFLIYFQGNSAPDKSGLPSDRFSAERTGGSVSTLTIQRTQQEDSAVYLCASSLIPGPAYEQYFGPGTRLTVT.

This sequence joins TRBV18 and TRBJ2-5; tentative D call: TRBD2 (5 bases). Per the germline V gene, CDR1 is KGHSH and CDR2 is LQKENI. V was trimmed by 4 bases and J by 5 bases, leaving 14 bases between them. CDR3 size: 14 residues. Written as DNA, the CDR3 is TGTGCCAGCTCACGGGAACAGCGCGGGGAGACCCAGTACTTC. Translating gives CASSREQRGETQYF.

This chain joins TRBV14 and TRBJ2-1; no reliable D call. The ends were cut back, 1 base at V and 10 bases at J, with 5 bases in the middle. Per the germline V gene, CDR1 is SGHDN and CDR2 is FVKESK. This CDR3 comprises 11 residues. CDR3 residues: CASSQGVEQFF. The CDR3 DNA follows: TGTGCCAGCAGCCAAGGGGTGGAGCAGTTCTTC.